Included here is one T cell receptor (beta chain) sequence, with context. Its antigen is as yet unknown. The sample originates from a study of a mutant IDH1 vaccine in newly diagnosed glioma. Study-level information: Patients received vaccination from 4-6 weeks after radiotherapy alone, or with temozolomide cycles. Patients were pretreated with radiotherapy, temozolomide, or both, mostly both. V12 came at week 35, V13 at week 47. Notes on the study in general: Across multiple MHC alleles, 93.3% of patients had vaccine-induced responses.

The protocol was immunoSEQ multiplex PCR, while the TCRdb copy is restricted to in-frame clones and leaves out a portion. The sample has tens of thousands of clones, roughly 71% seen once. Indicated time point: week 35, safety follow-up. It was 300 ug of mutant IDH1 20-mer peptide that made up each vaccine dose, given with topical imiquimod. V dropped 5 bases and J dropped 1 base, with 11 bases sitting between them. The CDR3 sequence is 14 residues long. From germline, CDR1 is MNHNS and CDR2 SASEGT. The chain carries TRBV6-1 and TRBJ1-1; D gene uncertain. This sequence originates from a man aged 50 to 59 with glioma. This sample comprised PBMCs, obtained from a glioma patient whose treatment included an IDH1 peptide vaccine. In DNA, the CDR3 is TGTGCCAGCAGTCGCGCACAGCCGAACACTGAAGCTTTCTTT. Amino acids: CASSRAQPNTEAFF.